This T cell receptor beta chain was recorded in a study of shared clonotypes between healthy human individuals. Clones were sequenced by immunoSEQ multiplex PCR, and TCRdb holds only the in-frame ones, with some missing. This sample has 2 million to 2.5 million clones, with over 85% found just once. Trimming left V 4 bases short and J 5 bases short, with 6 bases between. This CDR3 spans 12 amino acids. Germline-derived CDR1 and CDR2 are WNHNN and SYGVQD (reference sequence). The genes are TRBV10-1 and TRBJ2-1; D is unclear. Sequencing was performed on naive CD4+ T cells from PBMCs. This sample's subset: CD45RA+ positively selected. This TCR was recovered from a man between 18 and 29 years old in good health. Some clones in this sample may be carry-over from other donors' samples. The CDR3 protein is CASSGLNNEQFF. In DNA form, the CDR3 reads TGCGCCAGCAGTGGACTTAACAATGAGCAGTTCTTC.